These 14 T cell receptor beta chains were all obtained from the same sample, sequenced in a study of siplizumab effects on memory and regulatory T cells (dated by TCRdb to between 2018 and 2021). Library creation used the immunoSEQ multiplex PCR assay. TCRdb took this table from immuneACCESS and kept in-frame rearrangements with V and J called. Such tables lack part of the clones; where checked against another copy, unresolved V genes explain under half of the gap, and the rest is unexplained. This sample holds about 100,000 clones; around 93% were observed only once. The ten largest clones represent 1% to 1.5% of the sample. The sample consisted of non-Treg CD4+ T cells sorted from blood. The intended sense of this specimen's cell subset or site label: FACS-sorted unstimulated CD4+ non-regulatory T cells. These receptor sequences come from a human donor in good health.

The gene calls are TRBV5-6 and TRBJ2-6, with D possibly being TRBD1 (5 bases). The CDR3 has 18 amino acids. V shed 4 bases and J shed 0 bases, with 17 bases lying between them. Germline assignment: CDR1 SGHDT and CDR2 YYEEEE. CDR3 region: CASSLRVRAISGANVLTF. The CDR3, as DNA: TGTGCCAGCAGCCTCCGGGTCAGGGCAATCTCTGGGGCCAACGTCCTGACTTTC.

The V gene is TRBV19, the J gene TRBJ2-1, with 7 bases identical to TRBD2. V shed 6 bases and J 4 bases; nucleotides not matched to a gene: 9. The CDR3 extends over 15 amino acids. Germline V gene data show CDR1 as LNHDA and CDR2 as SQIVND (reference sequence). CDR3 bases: TGTGCCAGTAGAGAACTGAGCGGGGTATACAATGAGCAGTTCTTC. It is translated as CASRELSGVYNEQFF.

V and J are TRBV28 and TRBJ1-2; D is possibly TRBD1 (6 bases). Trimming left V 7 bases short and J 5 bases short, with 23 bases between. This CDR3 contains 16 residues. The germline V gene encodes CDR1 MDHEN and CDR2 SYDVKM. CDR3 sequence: CASTSRGALNGYGYTF. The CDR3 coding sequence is TGTGCCAGCACCTCAAGGGGGGCGCTGAATGGGTATGGCTACACCTTC.

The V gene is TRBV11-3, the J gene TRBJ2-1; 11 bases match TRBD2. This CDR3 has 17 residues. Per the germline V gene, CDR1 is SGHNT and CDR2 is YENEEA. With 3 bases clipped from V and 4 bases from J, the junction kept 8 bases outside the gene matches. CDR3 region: CASSFGTGTSGYNEQFF. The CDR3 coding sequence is TGTGCCAGCAGCTTCGGGACCGGGACTAGCGGTTACAATGAGCAGTTCTTC.

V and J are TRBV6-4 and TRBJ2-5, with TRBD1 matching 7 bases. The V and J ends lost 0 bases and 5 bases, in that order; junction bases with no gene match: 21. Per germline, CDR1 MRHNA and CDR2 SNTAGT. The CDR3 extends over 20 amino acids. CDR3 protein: CASSDSMGYRLRGKGETQYF. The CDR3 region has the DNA TGTGCCAGCAGTGACTCGATGGGTTACCGGCTCAGGGGGAAGGGGGAGACCCAGTACTTC.

CDR3 in DNA: TGTGCCAGCAGCTTAAGTAGCGGAGGGGGGACAGATACGCAGTATTTT. It specifies CASSLSSGGGTDTQYF. V gene TRBV7-9 combines with J gene TRBJ2-3, with D tentatively TRBD1 or TRBD2 (6 bases each). There are 16 residues in the CDR3. Trimming shortened V by 2 bases and J by 3 bases, and 15 bases separated the two germline ends. Germline values: CDR1 SEHNR, CDR2 FQNEAQ (reference sequence).

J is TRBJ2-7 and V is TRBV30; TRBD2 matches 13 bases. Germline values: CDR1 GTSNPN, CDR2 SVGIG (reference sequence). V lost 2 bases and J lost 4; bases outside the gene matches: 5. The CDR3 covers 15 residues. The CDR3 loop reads CAWSPGLAGEYEQYF. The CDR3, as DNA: TGTGCCTGGAGTCCCGGACTAGCGGGAGAATACGAGCAGTACTTC.

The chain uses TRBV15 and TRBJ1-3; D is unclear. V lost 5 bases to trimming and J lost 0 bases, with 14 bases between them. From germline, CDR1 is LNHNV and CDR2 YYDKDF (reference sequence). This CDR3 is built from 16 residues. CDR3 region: CATSDNSLSSGNTIYF. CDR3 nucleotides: TGTGCCACCAGCGACAACAGCCTCAGCTCTGGAAACACCATATATTTT.

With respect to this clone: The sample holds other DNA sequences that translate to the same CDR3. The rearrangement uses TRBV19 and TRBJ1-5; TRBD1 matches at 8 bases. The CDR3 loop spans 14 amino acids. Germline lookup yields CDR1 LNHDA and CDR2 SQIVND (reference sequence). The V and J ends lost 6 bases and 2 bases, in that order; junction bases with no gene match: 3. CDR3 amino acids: CASSTTGGNQPQHF. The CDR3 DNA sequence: TGTGCCAGTAGCACGACAGGGGGCAATCAGCCCCAGCATTTT.

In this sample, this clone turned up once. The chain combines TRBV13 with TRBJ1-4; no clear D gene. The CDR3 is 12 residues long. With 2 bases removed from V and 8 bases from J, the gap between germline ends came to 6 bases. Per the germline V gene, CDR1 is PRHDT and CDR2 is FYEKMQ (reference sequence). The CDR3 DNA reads TGTGCCAGCAGCTTACGTCCCGAAAAACTGTTTTTT. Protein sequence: CASSLRPEKLFF.

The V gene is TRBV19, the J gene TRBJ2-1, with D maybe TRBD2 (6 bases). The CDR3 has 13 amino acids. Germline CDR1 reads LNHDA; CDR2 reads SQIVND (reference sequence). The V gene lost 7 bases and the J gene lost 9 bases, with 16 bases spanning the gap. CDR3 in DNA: TGTGCCAGTATGAGGAGGGGTGAGGGTGAGCAGTTCTTC. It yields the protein CASMRRGEGEQFF.

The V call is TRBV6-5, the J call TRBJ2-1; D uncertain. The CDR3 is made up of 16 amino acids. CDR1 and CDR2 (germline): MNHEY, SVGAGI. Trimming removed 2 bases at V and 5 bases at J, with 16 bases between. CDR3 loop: CASSYGASHLNNEQFF. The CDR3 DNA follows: TGTGCCAGCAGTTACGGCGCGTCACACTTGAACAATGAGCAGTTCTTC.

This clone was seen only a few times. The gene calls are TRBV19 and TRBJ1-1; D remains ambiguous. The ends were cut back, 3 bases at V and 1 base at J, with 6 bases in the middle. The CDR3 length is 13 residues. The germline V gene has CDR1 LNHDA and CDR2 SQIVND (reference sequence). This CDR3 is CASSIKGNTEAFF. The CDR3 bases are TGTGCCAGTAGTATTAAGGGGAACACTGAAGCTTTCTTT. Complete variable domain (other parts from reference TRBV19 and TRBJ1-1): DGGITQSPKYLFRKEGQNVTLSCEQNLNHDAMYWYRQDPGQGLRLIYYSQIVNDFQKGDIAEGYSVSREKKESFPLTVTSAQKNPTAFYLCASSIKGNTEAFFGQGTRLTVV.

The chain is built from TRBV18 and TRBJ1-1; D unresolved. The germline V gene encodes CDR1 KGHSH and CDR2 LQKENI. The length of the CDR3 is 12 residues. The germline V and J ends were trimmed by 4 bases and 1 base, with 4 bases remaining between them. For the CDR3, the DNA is TGTGCCAGCTCACGGGGGAACACTGAAGCTTTCTTT. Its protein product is CASSRGNTEAFF.